This TCR beta chain appears in the sequencing data of a study of blood T cell repertoires in COVID-19. Study-level information: T cells, B-cell-depleted T cells, or PBMCs provided the cDNA or gDNA that served as material.

The CDR3 sequence is 10 residues long. Germline CDR1 GTSNPN, CDR2 SVGIG (reference sequence). V was pared by 4 bases and J by 6 bases, with 6 bases between. Method: immunoSEQ multiplex PCR; TCRdb's copy keeps in-frame clones and lacks some. The sample records over 200,000 clones, approximately 86% being singletons. Sequenced: peripheral blood. The rearrangement uses TRBV30 and TRBJ1-1, with a tentative D call TRBD1 (5 bases). This clonotype was obtained from a middle-aged man who had recovered from COVID-19. CDR3 sequence: CAWIGAEAFF. CDR3 DNA sequence: TGTGCCTGGATAGGGGCTGAAGCTTTCTTT.